The sequence of this T cell receptor beta chain was determined in a study of blood T cell repertoires in COVID-19. Study-level background: Samples of COVID-19 (acute and convalescent) were obtained from the United States, Italy and Spain.

Sequencing was performed with immunoSEQ multiplex PCR; in TCRdb, only in-frame clones are kept and a portion is missing. The sample lists about 230,000 clones, around 85% occurring once. The CDR3 runs 14 residues. The sequence derives from a woman older than 75 with acute or convalescent COVID-19. The gene calls are TRBV21-1 and TRBJ2-7; no DNA check was done on the table's D call, TRBD2. TRBV21-1 is shown as a pseudogene. The sample taken for sequencing was peripheral blood. CDR3 amino acids: CASTLSRGWYEQYF. CDR3 sequence (DNA): TGTGCCAGCACACTCTCTCGAGGCTGGTACGAGCAGTACTTC.